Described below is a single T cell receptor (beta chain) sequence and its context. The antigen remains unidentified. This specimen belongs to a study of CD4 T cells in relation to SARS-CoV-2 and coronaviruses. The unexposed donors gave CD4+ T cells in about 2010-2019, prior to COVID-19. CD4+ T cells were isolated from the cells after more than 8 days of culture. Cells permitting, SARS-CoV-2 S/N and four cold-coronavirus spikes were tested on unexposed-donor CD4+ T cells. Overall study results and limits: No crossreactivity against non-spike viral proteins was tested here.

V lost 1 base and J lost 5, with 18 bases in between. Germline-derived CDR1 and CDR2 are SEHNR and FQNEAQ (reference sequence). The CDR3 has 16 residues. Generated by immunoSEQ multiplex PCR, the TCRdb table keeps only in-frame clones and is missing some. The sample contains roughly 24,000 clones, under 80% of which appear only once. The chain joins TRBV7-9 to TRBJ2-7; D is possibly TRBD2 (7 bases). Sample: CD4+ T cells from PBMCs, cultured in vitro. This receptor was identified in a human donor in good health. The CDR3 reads CASSLEGGRGYNEQYF. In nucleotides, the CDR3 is TGTGCCAGCAGCTTAGAGGGGGGGCGCGGGTACAACGAGCAGTACTTC.